The 22 T cell receptor beta chains reported below all come from one sample, sequenced in a study of T cell responses to AZD1222 COVID-19 vaccine. Sequencing used immunoSEQ multiplex PCR; TCRdb keeps in-frame clones, though not all of them. Counted here are under 140,000 clones, 87% occurring once; the ten biggest clones make up around 3%. Sample: peripheral blood, taken on day 0 of AZD1222 vaccination. Source of these receptors: an adult in good health.

As for this clone: The CDR3 does not close with the conserved phenylalanine or tryptophan, likely indicating a read error. Because the CDR3's place on the DNA is in doubt, the DNA is left out and the CDR3 is given as listed by TCRdb. The rearrangement links TRBV2 to TRBJ1-2; TRBD1 is the table's D call, not checked against the DNA. Germline-derived CDR1 and CDR2 are SNHLY and FYNNEI. The CDR3 length equals 14 residues, ends included. Here the CDR3 reads CASSLNPGQGAPFV.

The chain joins TRBV4-1 to TRBJ1-2; TRBD1 matches at 11 bases. The CDR3 sequence is 16 residues long. With V trimmed by 4 bases and J by 7 bases, 11 bases remained unmatched. CDR1 is MGHRA, CDR2 YSYEKL, per germline. The CDR3 loop reads CASSLRVGQGGGGYTF. CDR3 DNA sequence: TGCGCCAGCAGCCTCAGGGTGGGACAGGGGGGCGGTGGCTACACCTTC.

CDR3 protein: CASSAGDSRSYEQYF. Written as DNA, the CDR3 is TGTGCCAGCAGCGCCGGGGACAGCCGCTCCTACGAGCAGTACTTC. The V and J genes are TRBV9 and TRBJ2-7, with TRBD1 identical over 7 bases. The germline V gene has CDR1 SGDLS and CDR2 YYNGEE. This CDR3 has 15 residues. With V trimmed by 3 bases and J by 0 bases, 6 bases remained unmatched.

The chain combines TRBV7-6 with TRBJ2-1; TRBD2 aligns across 10 bases. The CDR3 sequence is 17 residues long. Germline values: CDR1 SGHVS, CDR2 FNYEAQ. With 1 base clipped from V and 9 bases from J, the junction kept 12 bases outside the gene matches. CDR3: CASSLEVLWTSGGEQFF. The CDR3 bases are TGTGCCAGCAGCTTAGAGGTGTTGTGGACTAGCGGCGGTGAGCAGTTCTTC.

CDR3 sequence (DNA): TGTGCCAGCAAGCTGAGCACTGAAGCTTTCTTT. As protein: CASKLSTEAFF. V gene TRBV6-5 combines with J gene TRBJ1-1; D uncertain. This CDR3 spans 11 amino acids. Looked up from germline, CDR1 is MNHEY and CDR2 is SVGAGI. Deletions cut 7 bases from V and 4 bases from J, with 7 bases between.

The J gene is TRBJ1-5, the V gene TRBV2; 7 bases map to TRBD1. CDR1 is SNHLY, CDR2 FYNNEI, per germline. V dropped 1 base and J dropped 6; count of bases not matched to a gene: 6. This CDR3 has 15 residues. The CDR3 region is CASSEVEGAFQPQHF. The CDR3 coding sequence is TGTGCCAGCAGTGAAGTCGAGGGGGCCTTTCAGCCCCAGCATTTT.

CDR3: CASSSVGTNSYEQYF. CDR3 DNA: TGTGCCAGCAGCTCCGTCGGGACTAACTCCTACGAGCAGTACTTC. The chain uses TRBV7-6 and TRBJ2-7; 7 nucleotides match TRBD2. Germline-derived CDR1 and CDR2 are SGHVS and FNYEAQ. There are 15 residues in the CDR3. The junction had 6 bases not matched to a gene; V was cut back by 4 bases and J by 0 bases. Variable domain in full (rest from reference TRBV7-6 and TRBJ2-7): GAGVSQSPRYKVTKRGQDVALRCDPISGHVSLYWYRQALGQGPEFLTYFNYEAQQDKSGLPNDRFSAERPEGSISTLTIQRTEQRDSAMYRCASSSVGTNSYEQYFGPGTRLTVT.

V usage is TRBV19 and J usage is TRBJ2-1; 12 positions agree with TRBD2. With 1 base clipped from V and 12 bases from J, the junction kept 4 bases outside the gene matches. This CDR3 contains 14 residues. The germline V gene encodes CDR1 LNHDA and CDR2 SQIVND (reference sequence). CDR3 in DNA: TGTGCCAGTAGTATAGCGGCTAGCGGGAGGGGGCAGTTCTTC. Protein: CASSIAASGRGQFF.

The chain is built from TRBV21-1 and TRBJ2-2; the table's D call TRBD2 went unverified against the DNA. TRBV21-1 is termed a pseudogene. The CDR3 totals 16 residues. CDR3 coding DNA: TGTGCCAGCAGCCCAAAGCTCCGGGGGAACACCGGGGAGCTGTTTTTT. Amino acids: CASSPKLRGNTGELFF.

CDR3 sequence (DNA): TGTGCCAGCAGCCAAGATGGGAAAGTCCTGAACACTGAAGCTTTCTTT. This codes for CASSQDGKVLNTEAFF. The rearrangement joins TRBV3-1 (or the pseudogene TRBV3-2) to TRBJ1-1; D remains ambiguous. The V gene lost 0 bases and the J gene lost 0 bases, with 11 bases spanning the gap. The germline V gene encodes CDR1 LGHDT and CDR2 YNNKEL (reference sequence). This CDR3 contains 16 residues.

V is TRBV28 and J is TRBJ1-4; tentative D call: TRBD1 (5 bases). The CDR3 spans 12 residues. The ends were cut back, 8 bases at V and 7 bases at J, with 11 bases in the middle. Germline-derived CDR1 and CDR2 are MDHEN and SYDVKM. CDR3 protein: CASGGRGEKLFF. The DNA of the CDR3 is TGTGCCAGCGGGGGAAGGGGTGAAAAACTGTTTTTT.

The chain employs TRBV28 and TRBJ2-7, with D perhaps matching TRBD1 or TRBD2 (5 bases each). CDR3 length: 14 amino acids. Trimming pared 2 bases from V and 2 bases from J, leaving 10 bases between. Germline loops: CDR1 MDHEN, CDR2 SYDVKM. The CDR3 region has the DNA TGTGCCAGCAGTTTAGAGGGCAGGGCCTACGAGCAGTACTTC. Encoded protein: CASSLEGRAYEQYF.

The genes are TRBV25-1 and TRBJ1-4, with 8 bases lining up with TRBD1. Trimming at V came to 6 bases and at J to 6 bases, leaving 9 bases not matched to a gene. There are 15 residues in the CDR3. Germline V gives CDR1 MGHDK, CDR2 SYGVNS. CDR3 loop: CASRSRTGNHEKLFF. CDR3 bases: TGTGCCAGCAGGAGCAGGACAGGGAATCATGAAAAACTGTTTTTT.

This sequence joins TRBV2 and TRBJ2-5; D tentatively reads TRBD1 or TRBD2 (5 bases each). Deletions cut 3 bases from V and 2 bases from J, with 10 bases between. The germline V gene encodes CDR1 SNHLY and CDR2 FYNNEI. The CDR3 has 14 amino acids. The CDR3 region is CASSDGDGQETQYF. The DNA of the CDR3 is TGTGCCAGCAGTGATGGGGACGGTCAAGAGACCCAGTACTTC. Full variable domain (outside the CDR3, taken from reference TRBV2 and TRBJ2-5): EPEVTQTPSHQVTQMGQEVILRCVPISNHLYFYWYRQILGQKVEFLVSFYNNEISEKSEIFDDQFSVERPDGSNFTLKIRSTKLEDSAMYFCASSDGDGQETQYFGPGTRLLVL.

This chain uses TRBV24-1 with TRBJ2-3, with 8 positions matching TRBD1. The ends lost 5 bases at V and 1 base at J; junction bases unmatched: 13. The germline V gene encodes CDR1 KGHDR and CDR2 SFDVKD. The CDR3 has 18 residues. CDR3 amino acids: CATSGLQGEEWGTDTQYF. DNA for the CDR3: TGTGCCACCAGTGGATTACAGGGGGAGGAGTGGGGCACAGATACGCAGTATTTT.

The CDR3 region has the DNA TGTGCCAGCACTCGACAGAGGGATGAGCAGTTCTTC. It encodes CASTRQRDEQFF. The genes are TRBV12-3 or TRBV12-4 and TRBJ2-1; D possibly uses TRBD1 or TRBD2 (5 bases each). The CDR3 covers 12 residues. The ends were cut back, 7 bases at V and 8 bases at J, with 12 bases in the middle.

V is TRBV24-1 and J is TRBJ2-2, with TRBD1 identical over 9 bases. CDR1 is KGHDR and CDR2 is SFDVKD in the germline V gene. Trimming took 7 bases from V and 1 from J; bases not matched to a gene: 3. CDR3 length: 15 residues. CDR3 in DNA: TGTGCCACCAGACAGGGGGCAGGGAACACCGGGGAGCTGTTTTTT. Translation: CATRQGAGNTGELFF.

V and J are TRBV7-8 and TRBJ1-1, with D perhaps TRBD1 (5 bases). CDR3 size: 15 residues. Per germline, CDR1 SGHVS and CDR2 FQNEAQ. V dropped 4 bases and J dropped 1 base, with 13 bases sitting between them. The CDR3, as DNA: TGTGCCAGCAGCTGGGGGGGAGGTTCGAACACTGAAGCTTTCTTT. Translation gives CASSWGGGSNTEAFF.

The rearrangement links TRBV2 to TRBJ1-2; D is perhaps TRBD1 (5 bases). V lost 3 bases, J lost 1 base, and 6 bases lay in between. The CDR3 loop spans 13 amino acids. Germline V lookup: CDR1 SNHLY, CDR2 FYNNEI. The CDR3 DNA is TGTGCCAGCAGTGACCAGGGTAACTATGGCTACACCTTC. Residues: CASSDQGNYGYTF. Supplemented by reference TRBV2 and TRBJ1-2, the full variable domain reads EPEVTQTPSHQVTQMGQEVILRCVPISNHLYFYWYRQILGQKVEFLVSFYNNEISEKSEIFDDQFSVERPDGSNFTLKIRSTKLEDSAMYFCASSDQGNYGYTFGSGTRLTVV.

The V and J genes are TRBV7-2 and TRBJ2-6, with a possible D match to TRBD2 (6 bases). V dropped 6 bases and J dropped 2 bases, with 14 bases sitting between them. In germline, CDR1 is SGHTA, CDR2 FQGNSA. There are 16 residues in the CDR3. The CDR3 reads CASSNAPGAGANVLTF. CDR3 coding DNA: TGTGCCAGCAGTAATGCTCCGGGGGCTGGGGCCAACGTCCTGACTTTC.

This clone was observed a single time. The genes are TRBV19 and TRBJ1-4; 10 nucleotides match TRBD1. This CDR3 is 17 amino acids long. The germline V gene has CDR1 LNHDA and CDR2 SQIVND (reference sequence). V gave up 7 bases and J gave up 7 bases; unmatched junction bases: 15. For the CDR3, the DNA is TGTGCCAGTATCCCCTCCCTTGGGACAGGGGAGGGTGAAAAACTGTTTTTT. Amino acids: CASIPSLGTGEGEKLFF. The full variable domain, in which reference TRBV19 and TRBJ1-4 provide the parts outside the CDR3, is DGGITQSPKYLFRKEGQNVTLSCEQNLNHDAMYWYRQDPGQGLRLIYYSQIVNDFQKGDIAEGYSVSREKKESFPLTVTSAQKNPTAFYLCASIPSLGTGEGEKLFFGSGTQLSVL.

V is TRBV11-2 and J is TRBJ2-3; 7 nucleotides line up with TRBD2. Germline values: CDR1 SGHAT, CDR2 FQNNGV. Losses at the gene ends were 4 bases for V and 3 bases for J; bases not matched to a gene: 10. The CDR3 is made up of 16 amino acids. The CDR3 sequence: CASSSGKRGGTDTQYF. The CDR3 DNA sequence: TGTGCCAGCAGCTCCGGAAAGCGGGGCGGTACAGATACGCAGTATTTT.